This TCR beta chain was found in a study of blood T cell repertoires in COVID-19. At the level of the study: Researchers got acute and convalescent COVID-19 samples from the United States, Italy and Spain. PBMCs, B-cell-depleted T cells, or T cells were the source of the cDNA or gDNA that made up the material.

In the original workflow: For nucleated cells, counts were estimated from reference gene primer amplification. Sequencing was performed with immunoSEQ multiplex PCR; in TCRdb, only in-frame clones are kept and a portion is missing. The D gene and trimming were derived from the DNA, and the V and J assignments and clone size from that table. The profile shows 52,000 or so clones, 90% to 95% of them singletons. The germline V gene has CDR1 ENHRY and CDR2 SYGVKD. J lost 1 base, V lost 6 bases, and 5 bases had no gene match. The CDR3 totals 16 residues. The chain uses TRBV10-3 and TRBJ2-6, with TRBD1 matching over 8 bases. Sample: peripheral blood. This sequence originates from a man between 45 and 60 years old with acute or convalescent COVID-19. The DNA for the CDR3 is TGTGCCATCAGGCCCGGGACAGGTTCTGGGGCCAACGTCCTGACTTTC. The encoded protein is CAIRPGTGSGANVLTF.